The TCR beta chain described here comes from a study of T cell responses to AZD1222 COVID-19 vaccine. General study findings and limits: At study baseline, merely over 5 AZD1222 recipients were seropositive. Increases in Spike-specific TCR breadth and depth were seen after two AZD1222 doses. Donors were mostly white British, more females; clonal diversity possibly underestimated. Spike was spanned by vaccine-associated CD4 TCRs, with dominance at 160-218 and 743-854.

The data were produced by immunoSEQ multiplex PCR, yet TCRdb's version contains in-frame clones alone and is incomplete. The sample lists more than 50,000 clones, 65% to 90% occurring once. This CDR3 has 15 amino acids. The germline gives CDR1 MNHEY, CDR2 SVGAGI. Trimming pared 6 bases from V and 0 bases from J, leaving 12 bases between. Regarding this clone: The antigen is unknown.

The chain couples TRBV6-5 to TRBJ2-1; tentatively, D is TRBD1 (5 bases). This clonotype originated in an adult in good health. The sequenced sample was peripheral blood, obtained on day 0 of AZD1222 vaccination. The CDR3 region has the DNA TGTGCCAGCAGAACAGGTGCTAGCTCCTACAATGAGCAGTTCTTC. This codes for CASRTGASSYNEQFF.